This TCR beta chain was identified in a study of blood T cell repertoires in COVID-19. In the study overall: The United States, Italy and Spain supplied acute and convalescent COVID-19 samples.

The repertoire was sequenced with immunoSEQ multiplex PCR; TCRdb's copy has only in-frame clones and lacks some. This sample has about 280,000 clones, with just under 90% found just once. Losses at the gene ends were 5 bases for V and 11 bases for J; bases not matched to a gene: 12. The CDR3 contains 14 residues. Per germline, CDR1 GTSNPN and CDR2 SVGIG (reference sequence). This chain links TRBV30 with TRBJ1-6; 7 bases are shared with TRBD1. This TCR was recovered from a woman aged 55 to 70 who had recovered from COVID-19. Sequenced: PBMCs or T cells enriched from blood (not recorded which). The CDR3 DNA reads as TGTGCCTGGGCAACCGGGACAGAAGGGACACCCCTCCACTTT. This encodes CAWATGTEGTPLHF.